This T cell receptor (beta chain) emerged from a study of blood T cells in healthy people across ages. The study's findings and limits: TCR beta diversity per million T cells fell roughly linearly with age.

It was with a sample-barcoded 5' primer and a J-beta primer mix that a second PCR of roughly 7 to 11 cycles was run. TCRdb called the 5' RACE reads again in MiXCR, with one record for every CDR3 protein. The sample has about 1.8 million distinct CDR3 sequences; about 49% are singletons. About this clonotype: Its antigen is unidentified.

The material sequenced was blood. This TCR derives from a woman aged 40 to 49 in good health.

In DNA form, the CDR3 reads TGTGCCAGCAGTTTCTTTGGGGCAGGGGACCGCGGCTACACCTTC. Its translation: CASSFFGAGDRGYTF. The J gene is TRBJ1-2, the V gene TRBV27; tentative D call: TRBD1 (6 bases). The V end lost 3 bases, the J end lost 8 bases, and 19 bases lay between the germline ends. CDR1 MNHEY and CDR2 SMNVEV come from the germline V gene (reference sequence). CDR3 length equals 15 residues.